This T cell receptor (beta chain) came from a study of blood T cell repertoires in COVID-19. The table lists this clone with a count of one. Other DNA sequences in this sample translate to the same CDR3. This table comes from immunoSEQ multiplex PCR, and its TCRdb copy is limited to in-frame clones, with some not included. Of about 180,000 clones listed, roughly 88% are singletons. V dropped 5 bases and J dropped 2 bases, with 9 bases sitting between them. The length of the CDR3 is 13 residues. The J gene is TRBJ1-2, the V gene TRBV12-3 or TRBV12-4, with D possibly matching TRBD1 (5 bases). The sequenced sample consisted of peripheral blood. This receptor was obtained from a woman in her thirties or forties with COVID-19, enrolled during active disease. This CDR3 reads CASSRDSNYGYTF. CDR3 nucleotide sequence: TGTGCCAGCAGTCGGGACTCAAACTATGGCTACACCTTC.